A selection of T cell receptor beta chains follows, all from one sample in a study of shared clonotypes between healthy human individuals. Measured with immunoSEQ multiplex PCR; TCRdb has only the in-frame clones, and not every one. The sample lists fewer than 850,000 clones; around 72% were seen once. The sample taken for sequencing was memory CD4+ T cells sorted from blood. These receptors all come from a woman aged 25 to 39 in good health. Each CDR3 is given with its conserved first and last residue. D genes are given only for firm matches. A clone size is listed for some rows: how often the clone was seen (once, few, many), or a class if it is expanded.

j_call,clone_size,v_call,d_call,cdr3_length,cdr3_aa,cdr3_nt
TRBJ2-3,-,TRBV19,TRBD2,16,CASSNAAGGGADTQYF,TGTGCCAGTAGTAACGCAGCGGGAGGTGGAGCAGATACGCAGTATTTT
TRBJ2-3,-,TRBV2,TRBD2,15,CASRKLASYTDTQYF,TGTGCCAGCAGGAAACTAGCGTCCTACACAGATACGCAGTATTTT
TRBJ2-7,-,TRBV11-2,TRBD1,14,CASSLATGVYEQYF,TGTGCCAGCAGCTTAGCGACAGGGGTCTACGAGCAGTACTTC
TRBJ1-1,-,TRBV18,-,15,CASSPGGIASAEAFF,TGTGCCAGCTCACCAGGGGGTATCGCTTCCGCCGAAGCTTTCTTT
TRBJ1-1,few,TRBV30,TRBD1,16,CAWSPGQGSRGTEAFF,TGTGCCTGGAGTCCGGGACAGGGGTCGCGGGGCACTGAAGCTTTCTTT
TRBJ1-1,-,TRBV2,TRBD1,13,CASIQGQGTEAFF,TGTGCCAGCATACAGGGGCAGGGTACTGAAGCTTTCTTT
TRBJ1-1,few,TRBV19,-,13,CASTPWGNTEAFF,TGTGCCAGTACCCCATGGGGGAACACTGAAGCTTTCTTT
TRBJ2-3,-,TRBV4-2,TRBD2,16,CASSQWGEGRVDTQYF,TGTGCCAGCAGCCAATGGGGGGAGGGCCGGGTAGATACGCAGTATTTT
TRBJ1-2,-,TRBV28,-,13,CASLTGINYGYTF,TGTGCCAGTCTCACAGGGATTAACTATGGCTACACCTTC
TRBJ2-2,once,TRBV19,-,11,CASSPGPRLFF,TGTGCCAGTAGCCCGGGCCCACGGCTGTTTTTT
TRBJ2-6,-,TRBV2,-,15,CASSEDRAGANVLTF,TGTGCCAGCAGTGAAGACAGGGCTGGGGCCAACGTCCTGACTTTC
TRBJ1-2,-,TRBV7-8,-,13,CASSLNIAGRYTF,TGTGCCAGCTCCCTTAATATAGCCGGGCGCTACACCTTC
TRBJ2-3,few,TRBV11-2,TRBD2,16,CASSLALAGGGDTQYF,TGTGCCAGCAGCTTAGCACTAGCGGGAGGTGGTGATACGCAGTATTTT
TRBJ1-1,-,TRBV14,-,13,CASSLNMNTEAFF,TGTGCCAGCAGCCTCAACATGAACACTGAAGCTTTCTTT
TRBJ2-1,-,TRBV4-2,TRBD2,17,CASSRGTSGSIYNEQFF,TGTGCCAGCAGCCGAGGGACTAGCGGGAGTATTTACAATGAGCAGTTCTTC
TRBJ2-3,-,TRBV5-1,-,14,CASSSGRSTDTQYF,TGCGCCAGCAGCTCGGGACGGAGCACAGATACGCAGTATTTT
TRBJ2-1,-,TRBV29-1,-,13,CSVPTGYYNEQFF,TGCAGCGTACCCACAGGGTACTACAATGAGCAGTTCTTC
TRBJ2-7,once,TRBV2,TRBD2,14,CASSAGLAGDEQYF,TGTGCCAGCAGTGCCGGACTAGCGGGAGACGAGCAGTACTTC
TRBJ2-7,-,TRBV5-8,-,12,CASSLSSYEQYF,TGTGCCAGCAGCTTGAGCTCCTACGAGCAGTACTTC
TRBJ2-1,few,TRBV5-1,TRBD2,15,CASSQGTSGYNEQFF,TGCGCCAGCAGCCAAGGGACTAGCGGATACAATGAGCAGTTCTTC
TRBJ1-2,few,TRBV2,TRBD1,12,CASSGDRVGYTF,TGTGCCAGCAGTGGGGACAGGGTCGGCTACACCTTC
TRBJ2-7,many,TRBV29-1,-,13,CSVGNRLGGEQYF,TGCAGCGTTGGCAACCGACTAGGGGGAGAGCAGTACTTC
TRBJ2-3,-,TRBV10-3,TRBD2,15,CAISSGTSGTDTQYF,TGTGCCATCAGTTCGGGGACTAGCGGGACAGATACGCAGTATTTT
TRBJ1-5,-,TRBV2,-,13,CASCAGDSQPQHF,TGTGCCAGCTGTGCCGGAGATAGCCAGCCCCAGCATTTT
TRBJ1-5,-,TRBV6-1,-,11,CASNGRQPQHF,TGTGCCAGCAATGGGCGGCAGCCCCAGCATTTT
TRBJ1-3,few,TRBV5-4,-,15,CASSLAGNSGNTIYF,TGTGCCAGCAGCTTGGCAGGGAACTCTGGAAACACCATATATTTT
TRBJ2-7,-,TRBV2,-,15,CASNESPGPWGEQYF,TGTGCCAGCAACGAATCGCCGGGCCCCTGGGGCGAGCAGTACTTC
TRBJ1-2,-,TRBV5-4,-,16,CASTLARDIRNYGYTF,TGTGCCAGCACATTAGCTCGGGACATCCGAAACTATGGCTACACCTTC
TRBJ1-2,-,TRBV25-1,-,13,CASSEGNTYGYTF,TGTGCCAGCAGTGAAGGAAACACCTATGGCTACACCTTC
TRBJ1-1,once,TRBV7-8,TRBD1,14,CASSSQGGYTEAFF,TGTGCCAGCAGCTCCCAGGGGGGGTACACTGAAGCTTTCTTT
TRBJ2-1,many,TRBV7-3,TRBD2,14,CASIAGGPSNEQFF,TGTGCCAGCATAGCGGGAGGGCCTAGCAATGAGCAGTTCTTC
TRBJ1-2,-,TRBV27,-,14,CASRGKGWLDGYTF,TGTGCCAGCAGAGGAAAGGGGTGGCTGGATGGCTACACCTTC
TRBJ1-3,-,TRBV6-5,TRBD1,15,CASSGNPGQGNTIYF,TGTGCCAGCAGTGGGAATCCGGGACAGGGAAACACCATATATTTT
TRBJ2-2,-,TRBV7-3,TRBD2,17,CASSLFGGSKGTGELFF,TGTGCCAGCAGCTTATTTGGCGGGAGTAAAGGCACCGGGGAGCTGTTTTTT
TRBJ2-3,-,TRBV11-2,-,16,CASSPRTETSTDTQYF,TGTGCCAGCAGCCCTCGGACTGAGACTAGCACAGATACGCAGTATTTT
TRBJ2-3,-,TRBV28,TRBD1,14,CASRIDRATDTQYF,TGTGCCAGCCGTATAGACAGGGCAACAGATACGCAGTATTTT
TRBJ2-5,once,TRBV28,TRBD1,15,CASSPGTGLQETQYF,TGTGCCAGCAGCCCCGGGACAGGGCTTCAAGAGACCCAGTACTTC
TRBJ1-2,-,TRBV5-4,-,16,CASSFNRKLRGYGYTF,TGTGCCAGCAGCTTCAATCGGAAGCTCAGGGGCTATGGCTACACCTTC
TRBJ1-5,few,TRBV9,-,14,CASSVDQGGQPQHF,TGTGCCAGCAGCGTAGATCAGGGAGGGCAGCCCCAGCATTTT
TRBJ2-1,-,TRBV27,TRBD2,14,CATFGLAGAGEQFF,TGTGCCACCTTCGGACTAGCGGGAGCAGGTGAGCAGTTCTTC
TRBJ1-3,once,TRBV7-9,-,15,CASSWDGGSGNTIYF,TGTGCCAGCAGCTGGGACGGGGGGTCTGGAAACACCATATATTTT
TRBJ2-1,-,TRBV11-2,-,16,CASSSGTGTRAREQFF,TGTGCCAGCAGCTCCGGGACAGGGACTAGAGCCCGTGAGCAGTTCTTC
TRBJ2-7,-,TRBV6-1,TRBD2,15,CASSTHSAGFYEQYF,TGTGCCAGCAGCACACATTCAGCGGGATTCTACGAGCAGTACTTC
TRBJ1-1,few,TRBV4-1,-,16,CASSLSTGNRISEAFF,TGCGCCAGCAGCCTAAGTACAGGGAATCGTATCAGTGAAGCTTTCTTT
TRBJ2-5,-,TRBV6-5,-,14,CASSYSQGGETQYF,TGTGCCAGCAGTTACTCACAGGGAGGGGAGACCCAGTACTTC
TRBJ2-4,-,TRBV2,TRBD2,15,CASTGSGIAKNIQYF,TGTGCCAGCACCGGTAGCGGGATAGCCAAAAACATTCAGTACTTC
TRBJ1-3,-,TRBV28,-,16,CASSPPAGQGERTIYF,TGTGCCAGCTCCCCCCCGGCGGGACAAGGGGAACGCACCATATATTTT
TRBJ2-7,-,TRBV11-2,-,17,CASSALYSGKEDHEQYF,TGTGCCAGCAGCGCCTTATACAGCGGAAAAGAAGACCACGAGCAGTACTTC
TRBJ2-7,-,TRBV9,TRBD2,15,CASSAGTSGSGEQYF,TGTGCCAGCAGCGCCGGGACTAGCGGGAGTGGCGAGCAGTACTTC
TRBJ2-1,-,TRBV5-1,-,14,CASSLGREYNEQFF,TGCGCCAGCAGCCTGGGACGGGAATACAATGAGCAGTTCTTC
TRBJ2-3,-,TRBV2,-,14,CASSLTGGTDTQYF,TGTGCCAGCAGTTTGACAGGAGGCACAGATACGCAGTATTTT
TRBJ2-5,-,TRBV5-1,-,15,CASSLGPVLQETQYF,TGCGCCAGCAGCTTGGGCCCCGTATTACAAGAGACCCAGTACTTC